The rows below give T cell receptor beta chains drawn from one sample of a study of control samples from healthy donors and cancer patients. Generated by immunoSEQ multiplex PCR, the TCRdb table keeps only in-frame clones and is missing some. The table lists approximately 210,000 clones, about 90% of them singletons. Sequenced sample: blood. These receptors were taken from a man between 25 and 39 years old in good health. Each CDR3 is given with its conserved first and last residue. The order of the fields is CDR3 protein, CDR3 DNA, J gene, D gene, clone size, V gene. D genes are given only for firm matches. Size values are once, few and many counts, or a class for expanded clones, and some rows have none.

CDR3 protein: CASSFYKDRGEKLFF; CDR3 DNA: TGTGCCAGCAGCTTTTATAAGGACAGGGGCGAAAAACTGTTTTTT; J gene: TRBJ1-4; D gene: TRBD1; clone size: -; V gene: TRBV11-2
CDR3 protein: CASSLGGESMNTEAFF; CDR3 DNA: TGTGCCAGCAGCTTGGGTGGGGAGTCCATGAACACTGAAGCTTTCTTT; J gene: TRBJ1-1; D gene: -; clone size: -; V gene: TRBV5-4
CDR3 protein: CASGPGRLQGETQYF; CDR3 DNA: TGTGCCAGTGGACCGGGACGCCTCCAGGGAGAGACCCAGTACTTC; J gene: TRBJ2-5; D gene: -; clone size: -; V gene: TRBV19
CDR3 protein: CASSLGPLHEQYF; CDR3 DNA: TGTGCCAGCAGCTTGGGCCCACTCCACGAGCAGTACTTC; J gene: TRBJ2-7; D gene: -; clone size: once; V gene: TRBV6-5
CDR3 protein: CASSLSGNQPQHF; CDR3 DNA: TGTGCCAGCAGCTTATCGGGCAATCAGCCCCAGCATTTT; J gene: TRBJ1-5; D gene: -; clone size: -; V gene: TRBV11-2
CDR3 protein: CASSELDRVYNSPLHF; CDR3 DNA: TGTGCCAGCAGTGAATTAGACAGGGTCTATAATTCACCCCTCCACTTT; J gene: TRBJ1-6; D gene: TRBD1; clone size: -; V gene: TRBV6-1
CDR3 protein: CASSVRDSSTNEKLFF; CDR3 DNA: TGCGCCAGCAGTGTAAGGGACAGCTCAACTAATGAAAAACTGTTTTTT; J gene: TRBJ1-4; D gene: TRBD1; clone size: -; V gene: TRBV10-2
CDR3 protein: CASSLDYSGDTEAFF; CDR3 DNA: TGCGCCAGCAGCTTGGATTACAGTGGGGACACTGAAGCTTTCTTT; J gene: TRBJ1-1; D gene: -; clone size: -; V gene: TRBV5-1
CDR3 protein: CASSSRGQGGTEAFF; CDR3 DNA: TGCGCCAGCAGCTCCAGGGGACAGGGGGGCACTGAAGCTTTCTTT; J gene: TRBJ1-1; D gene: TRBD1; clone size: -; V gene: TRBV5-1
CDR3 protein: CASSATGTGGVRWREKLFF; CDR3 DNA: TGTGCCAGCAGCGCAACCGGGACAGGGGGCGTGCGCTGGCGTGAAAAACTGTTTTTT; J gene: TRBJ1-4; D gene: TRBD1; clone size: -; V gene: TRBV7-9
CDR3 protein: CASSEEAGGRSEQFF; CDR3 DNA: TGTGCCAGCAGTGAAGAAGCGGGGGGGCGTAGTGAGCAGTTCTTC; J gene: TRBJ2-1; D gene: TRBD2; clone size: -; V gene: TRBV2
CDR3 protein: CASSRGQPGEKLFF; CDR3 DNA: TGTGCCAGCAGCCGGGGACAGCCAGGTGAAAAACTGTTTTTT; J gene: TRBJ1-4; D gene: TRBD1; clone size: -; V gene: TRBV7-2
CDR3 protein: CASSQAGGLNTQYF; CDR3 DNA: TGTGCCAGCAGCCAGGCAGGGGGCTTGAATACGCAGTATTTT; J gene: TRBJ2-3; D gene: TRBD1; clone size: -; V gene: TRBV14
CDR3 protein: CASSYSRQGGSEQYF; CDR3 DNA: TGTGCCAGCAGTTACTCGAGGCAGGGTGGGAGCGAGCAGTACTTC; J gene: TRBJ2-7; D gene: -; clone size: -; V gene: TRBV6-5
CDR3 protein: CASRQGESGYTF; CDR3 DNA: TGTGCCAGTAGACAGGGGGAGAGTGGCTACACCTTC; J gene: TRBJ1-2; D gene: TRBD1; clone size: -; V gene: TRBV24-1
CDR3 protein: CASPPGEGRTGTGELFF; CDR3 DNA: TGCGCCAGCCCTCCGGGGGAGGGGCGAACTGGTACCGGGGAGCTGTTTTTT; J gene: TRBJ2-2; D gene: TRBD2; clone size: -; V gene: TRBV23-1
CDR3 protein: CASSLELRFTEAFF; CDR3 DNA: TGTGCCAGCAGCTTAGAGCTCAGATTCACTGAAGCTTTCTTT; J gene: TRBJ1-1; D gene: -; clone size: once; V gene: TRBV7-9
CDR3 protein: CASAPVRDQPGANVLTF; CDR3 DNA: TGTGCTAGTGCCCCCGTTAGGGATCAGCCTGGGGCCAACGTCCTGACTTTC; J gene: TRBJ2-6; D gene: -; clone size: -; V gene: TRBV12-5
CDR3 protein: CASSPQSEATYEKLFF; CDR3 DNA: TGTGCCAGCTCACCACAGTCGGAGGCGACGTATGAAAAACTGTTTTTT; J gene: TRBJ1-4; D gene: -; clone size: -; V gene: TRBV18
CDR3 protein: CASQNAQGVRSPLHF; CDR3 DNA: TGTGCCAGCCAGAATGCTCAGGGGGTACGGTCACCCCTCCACTTT; J gene: TRBJ1-6; D gene: TRBD1; clone size: -; V gene: TRBV2
CDR3 protein: CASSQDAGSSSYEQYF; CDR3 DNA: TGTGCCAGCAGCCAAGATGCGGGCAGTTCCTCCTACGAGCAGTACTTC; J gene: TRBJ2-7; D gene: -; clone size: -; V gene: TRBV3-1/TRBV3-2
CDR3 protein: CASSQDRGTGLSEQYF; CDR3 DNA: TGCGCCAGCAGCCAAGATCGGGGGACAGGGCTATCCGAGCAGTACTTC; J gene: TRBJ2-7; D gene: TRBD1; clone size: -; V gene: TRBV4-1
CDR3 protein: CASSARDDSYEQYF; CDR3 DNA: TGTGCCAGCTCAGCCCGGGACGACTCCTACGAGCAGTACTTC; J gene: TRBJ2-7; D gene: -; clone size: -; V gene: TRBV18
CDR3 protein: CASSSERGLYF; CDR3 DNA: TGTGCCAGCAGTTCAGAGCGGGGGTTGTACTTC; J gene: TRBJ2-7; D gene: TRBD2; clone size: -; V gene: TRBV6-6
CDR3 protein: CASSLTSGGRNEQFF; CDR3 DNA: TGCGCCAGCAGCCTTACTAGCGGGGGCCGCAATGAGCAGTTCTTC; J gene: TRBJ2-1; D gene: TRBD2; clone size: -; V gene: TRBV5-1
CDR3 protein: CATSPRRVGSGANVLTF; CDR3 DNA: TGTGCCACCAGCCCTCGTCGGGTTGGCTCTGGGGCCAACGTCCTGACTTTC; J gene: TRBJ2-6; D gene: -; clone size: -; V gene: TRBV24-1
CDR3 protein: CAWAPGHNSPLHF; CDR3 DNA: TGTGCCTGGGCGCCGGGGCATAATTCACCCCTCCACTTT; J gene: TRBJ1-6; D gene: -; clone size: -; V gene: TRBV30
CDR3 protein: CASSASSYEQYF; CDR3 DNA: TGTGCCAGCAGCGCGAGCTCCTACGAGCAGTACTTC; J gene: TRBJ2-7; D gene: -; clone size: -; V gene: TRBV5-6
CDR3 protein: CASSLYATSGPLGDEQYF; CDR3 DNA: TGTGCCAGCAGCTTATACGCGACTAGCGGGCCCCTTGGGGACGAGCAGTACTTC; J gene: TRBJ2-7; D gene: TRBD2; clone size: -; V gene: TRBV7-2
CDR3 protein: CASSEENYGYTF; CDR3 DNA: TGTGCCAGCAGTGAGGAGAACTATGGCTACACCTTC; J gene: TRBJ1-2; D gene: -; clone size: -; V gene: TRBV2
CDR3 protein: CASSLSRSPSGEGTEAFF; CDR3 DNA: TGTGCCAGCAGCTTATCGCGAAGCCCCTCCGGAGAAGGGACTGAAGCTTTCTTT; J gene: TRBJ1-1; D gene: -; clone size: -; V gene: TRBV7-6
CDR3 protein: CASSELDRNNQPQHF; CDR3 DNA: TGTGCCAGCAGTGAGCTAGACAGGAACAATCAGCCCCAGCATTTT; J gene: TRBJ1-5; D gene: -; clone size: -; V gene: TRBV2
CDR3 protein: CASSPPREGQPQHF; CDR3 DNA: TGTGCCAGCAGCCCCCCCCGGGAGGGACAGCCCCAGCATTTT; J gene: TRBJ1-5; D gene: -; clone size: once; V gene: TRBV6-2/TRBV6-3
CDR3 protein: CASSPPQQFLDTIYF; CDR3 DNA: TGTGCCAGCTCACCACCCCAACAGTTTCTGGACACCATATATTTT; J gene: TRBJ1-3; D gene: -; clone size: -; V gene: TRBV18
CDR3 protein: CARGGDRVSYEQYF; CDR3 DNA: TGTGCCAGGGGGGGAGACAGGGTCTCCTACGAGCAGTACTTC; J gene: TRBJ2-7; D gene: -; clone size: -; V gene: TRBV3-1/TRBV3-2
CDR3 protein: CASSSPSGGAVYQYF; CDR3 DNA: TGTGCCAGCAGCTCCCCAAGCGGGGGGGCAGTATATCAGTACTTC; J gene: TRBJ2-7; D gene: TRBD2; clone size: few; V gene: TRBV7-2
CDR3 protein: CASSHIQGNYGYTF; CDR3 DNA: TGTGCCAGCAGCCATATACAGGGTAACTATGGCTACACCTTC; J gene: TRBJ1-2; D gene: -; clone size: -; V gene: TRBV5-4
CDR3 protein: CASSPDGHEQYF; CDR3 DNA: TGTGCCAGCAGTCCAGACGGCCACGAGCAGTACTTC; J gene: TRBJ2-7; D gene: -; clone size: -; V gene: TRBV12-3/TRBV12-4
CDR3 protein: CASSEAGDNGYTF; CDR3 DNA: TGTGCCAGCAGTGAAGCGGGGGACAATGGCTACACCTTC; J gene: TRBJ1-2; D gene: -; clone size: -; V gene: TRBV6-1
CDR3 protein: CATSRDMTGEKLFF; CDR3 DNA: TGTGCCACCAGCAGAGATATGACAGGTGAAAAACTGTTTTTT; J gene: TRBJ1-4; D gene: -; clone size: -; V gene: TRBV15
CDR3 protein: CSVEEPGRNEQFF; CDR3 DNA: TGCAGCGTTGAAGAACCGGGACGTAATGAGCAGTTCTTC; J gene: TRBJ2-1; D gene: -; clone size: -; V gene: TRBV29-1
CDR3 protein: CASSGTRETRETQYF; CDR3 DNA: TGTGCCAGCAGCGGAACGCGGGAGACTCGTGAGACCCAGTACTTC; J gene: TRBJ2-5; D gene: TRBD2; clone size: -; V gene: TRBV25-1
CDR3 protein: CASSLPGQTQETQYF; CDR3 DNA: TGTGCCAGCAGCTTGCCGGGACAGACCCAAGAGACCCAGTACTTC; J gene: TRBJ2-5; D gene: TRBD1; clone size: -; V gene: TRBV5-4
CDR3 protein: CASSPGPPGVNEQFF; CDR3 DNA: TGTGCCAGCTCACCGGGACCCCCCGGGGTCAATGAGCAGTTCTTC; J gene: TRBJ2-1; D gene: -; clone size: -; V gene: TRBV18
CDR3 protein: CATSRDPGFSNYGYTF; CDR3 DNA: TGTGCCACCAGCAGAGATCCGGGGTTTTCTAACTATGGCTACACCTTC; J gene: TRBJ1-2; D gene: -; clone size: -; V gene: TRBV15
CDR3 protein: CASSLAGGQDLETQYF; CDR3 DNA: TGCGCCAGCAGCTTGGCCGGGGGACAGGATCTAGAGACCCAGTACTTC; J gene: TRBJ2-5; D gene: TRBD1; clone size: -; V gene: TRBV5-1
CDR3 protein: CASSLDDSGCPYEQYF; CDR3 DNA: TGTGCCAGCAGCTTAGACGACAGCGGGTGTCCCTACGAGCAGTACTTC; J gene: TRBJ2-7; D gene: -; clone size: -; V gene: TRBV11-3
CDR3 protein: CATSESAKTDTQYF; CDR3 DNA: TGTGCCACCAGTGAATCCGCTAAGACAGATACGCAGTATTTT; J gene: TRBJ2-3; D gene: -; clone size: -; V gene: TRBV24-1
CDR3 protein: CASRQGVGEKLFF; CDR3 DNA: TGTGCCAGCCGACAGGGAGTAGGAGAAAAACTGTTTTTT; J gene: TRBJ1-4; D gene: TRBD1; clone size: -; V gene: TRBV19
CDR3 protein: CASSPDFGGAGANVLTF; CDR3 DNA: TGTGCCAGTAGTCCTGATTTTGGGGGCGCTGGGGCCAACGTCCTGACTTTC; J gene: TRBJ2-6; D gene: -; clone size: -; V gene: TRBV19
CDR3 protein: CSVEGQGAHGYTF; CDR3 DNA: TGCAGCGTTGAGGGACAGGGGGCTCATGGCTACACCTTC; J gene: TRBJ1-2; D gene: TRBD1; clone size: -; V gene: TRBV29-1
CDR3 protein: CASSIVPGQGKNIQYF; CDR3 DNA: TGTGCCAGTAGTATCGTCCCGGGACAGGGTAAAAACATTCAGTACTTC; J gene: TRBJ2-4; D gene: TRBD1; clone size: -; V gene: TRBV19
CDR3 protein: CASSQDEYQPQHF; CDR3 DNA: TGCGCCAGCAGCCAAGATGAATATCAGCCCCAGCATTTT; J gene: TRBJ1-5; D gene: -; clone size: -; V gene: TRBV4-1
CDR3 protein: CASSSSTGPNTGELFF; CDR3 DNA: TGCGCCAGTAGCTCTAGTACAGGCCCGAACACCGGGGAGCTGTTTTTT; J gene: TRBJ2-2; D gene: -; clone size: -; V gene: TRBV5-1
CDR3 protein: CASSETHGPIYEQYF; CDR3 DNA: TGTGCCAGCAGTGAAACCCATGGCCCCATCTACGAGCAGTACTTC; J gene: TRBJ2-7; D gene: -; clone size: -; V gene: TRBV6-1
CDR3 protein: CSVTDRGGTEAFF; CDR3 DNA: TGCAGCGTAACGGACAGGGGAGGCACTGAAGCTTTCTTT; J gene: TRBJ1-1; D gene: TRBD1; clone size: -; V gene: TRBV29-1